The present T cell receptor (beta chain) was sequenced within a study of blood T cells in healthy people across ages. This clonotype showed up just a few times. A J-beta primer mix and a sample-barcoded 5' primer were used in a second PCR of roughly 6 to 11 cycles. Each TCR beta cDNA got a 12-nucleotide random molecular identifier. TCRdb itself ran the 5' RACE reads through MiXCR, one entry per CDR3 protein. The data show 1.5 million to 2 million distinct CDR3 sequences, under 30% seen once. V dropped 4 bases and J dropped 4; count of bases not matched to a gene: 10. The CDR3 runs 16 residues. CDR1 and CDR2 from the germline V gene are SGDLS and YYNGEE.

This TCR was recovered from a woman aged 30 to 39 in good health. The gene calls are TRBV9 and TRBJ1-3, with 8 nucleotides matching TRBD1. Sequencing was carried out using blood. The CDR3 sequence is CASSPKGQGGGNTIYF. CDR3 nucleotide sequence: TGTGCCAGCAGCCCCAAAGGACAGGGAGGAGGAAACACCATATATTTT. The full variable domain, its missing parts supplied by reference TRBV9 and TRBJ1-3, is DSGVTQTPKHLITATGQRVTLRCSPRSGDLSVYWYQQSLDQGLQFLIQYYNGEERAKGNILERFSAQQFPDLHSELNLSSLELGDSALYFCASSPKGQGGGNTIYFGEGSWLTVV.